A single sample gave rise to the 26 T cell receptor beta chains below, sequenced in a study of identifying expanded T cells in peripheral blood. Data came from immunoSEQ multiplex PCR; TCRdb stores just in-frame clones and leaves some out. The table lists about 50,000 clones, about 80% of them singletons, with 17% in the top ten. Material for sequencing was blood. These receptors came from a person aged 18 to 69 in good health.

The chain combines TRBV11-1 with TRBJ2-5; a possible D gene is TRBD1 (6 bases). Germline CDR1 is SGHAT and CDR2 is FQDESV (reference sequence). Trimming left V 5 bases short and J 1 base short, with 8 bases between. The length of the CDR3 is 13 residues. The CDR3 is CASSPQGQETQYF. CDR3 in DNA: TGTGCCAGCAGCCCACAGGGCCAAGAGACCCAGTACTTC.

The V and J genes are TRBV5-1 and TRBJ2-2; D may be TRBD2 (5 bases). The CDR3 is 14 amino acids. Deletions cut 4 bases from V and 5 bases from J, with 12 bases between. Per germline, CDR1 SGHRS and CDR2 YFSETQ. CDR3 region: CASSLVEGTGELFF. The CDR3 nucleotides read TGCGCCAGCAGCCTCGTCGAGGGAACCGGGGAGCTGTTTTTT. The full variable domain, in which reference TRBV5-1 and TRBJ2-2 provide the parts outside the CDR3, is KAGVTQTPRYLIKTRGQQVTLSCSPISGHRSVSWYQQTPGQGLQFLFEYFSETQRNKGNFPGRFSGRQFSNSRSEMNVSTLELGDSALYLCASSLVEGTGELFFGEGSRLTVL.

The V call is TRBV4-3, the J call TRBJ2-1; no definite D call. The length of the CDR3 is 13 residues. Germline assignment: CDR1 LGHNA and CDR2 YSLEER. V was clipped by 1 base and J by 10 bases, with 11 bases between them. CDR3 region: CASSQGVLGEQFF. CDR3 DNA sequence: TGCGCCAGCAGCCAAGGGGTGCTAGGAGAGCAGTTCTTC.

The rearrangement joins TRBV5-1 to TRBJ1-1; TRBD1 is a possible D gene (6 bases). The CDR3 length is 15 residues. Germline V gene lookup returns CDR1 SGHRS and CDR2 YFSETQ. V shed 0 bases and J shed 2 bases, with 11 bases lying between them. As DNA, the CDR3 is TGCGCCAGCAGCTTGGTAGGGGGGGCAAACACTGAAGCTTTCTTT. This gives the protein CASSLVGGANTEAFF.

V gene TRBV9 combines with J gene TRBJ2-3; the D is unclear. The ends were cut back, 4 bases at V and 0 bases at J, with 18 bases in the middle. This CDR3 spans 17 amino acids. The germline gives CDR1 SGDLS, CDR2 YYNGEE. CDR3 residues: CASSPLILLSSTDTQYF. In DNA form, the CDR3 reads TGTGCCAGCAGCCCCTTAATCTTGCTATCTAGCACAGATACGCAGTATTTT.

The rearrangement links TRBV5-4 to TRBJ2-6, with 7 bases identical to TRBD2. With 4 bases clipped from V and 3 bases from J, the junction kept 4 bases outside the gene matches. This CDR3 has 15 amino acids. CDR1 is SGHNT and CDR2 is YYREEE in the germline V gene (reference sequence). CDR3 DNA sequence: TGTGCCAGCAGCCAGGGAGGGTTTGGGGCCAACGTCCTGACTTTC. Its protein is CASSQGGFGANVLTF.

The CDR3 region is CASSLVERTGANVLTF. The CDR3 bases are TGTGCCAGCAGCTTGGTGGAGCGAACTGGGGCCAACGTCCTGACTTTC. This sequence joins TRBV5-6 and TRBJ2-6; D remains unclear. Trimming stripped 0 bases from V and 2 bases from J, with 9 bases between. In germline, CDR1 is SGHDT, CDR2 YYEEEE. The CDR3 has 16 residues.

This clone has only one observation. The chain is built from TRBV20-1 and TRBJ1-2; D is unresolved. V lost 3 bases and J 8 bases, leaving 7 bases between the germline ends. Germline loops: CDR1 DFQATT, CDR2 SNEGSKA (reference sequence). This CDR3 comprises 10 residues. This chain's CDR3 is CSASRRGYTF. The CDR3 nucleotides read TGCAGTGCTAGTAGGCGGGGCTACACCTTC.

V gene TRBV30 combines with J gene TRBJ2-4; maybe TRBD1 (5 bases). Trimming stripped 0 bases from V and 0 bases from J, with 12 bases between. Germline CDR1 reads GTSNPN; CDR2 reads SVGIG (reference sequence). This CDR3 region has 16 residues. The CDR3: CAWSVGQGLAKNIQYF. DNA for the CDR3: TGTGCCTGGAGTGTTGGGCAGGGTTTAGCCAAAAACATTCAGTACTTC. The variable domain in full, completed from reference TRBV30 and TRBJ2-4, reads SQTIHQWPATLVQPVGSPLSLECTVEGTSNPNLYWYRQAAGRGLQLLFYSVGIGQISSEVPQNLSASRPQDRQFILSSKKLLLSDSGFYLCAWSVGQGLAKNIQYFGAGTRLSVL.

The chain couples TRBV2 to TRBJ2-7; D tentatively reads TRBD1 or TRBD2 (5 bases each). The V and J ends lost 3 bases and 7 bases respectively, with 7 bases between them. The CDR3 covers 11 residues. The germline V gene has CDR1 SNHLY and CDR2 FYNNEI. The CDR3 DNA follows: TGTGCCAGCAGTGACTGGGGGGAGCAGTACGTC. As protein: CASSDWGEQYV.

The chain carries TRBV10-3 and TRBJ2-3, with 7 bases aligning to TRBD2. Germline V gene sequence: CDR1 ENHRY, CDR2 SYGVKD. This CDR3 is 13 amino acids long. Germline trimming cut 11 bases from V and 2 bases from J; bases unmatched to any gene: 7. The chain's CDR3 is CAVMGGSTDTQYF. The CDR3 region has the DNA TGTGCCGTGATGGGGGGGTCCACAGATACGCAGTATTTT.

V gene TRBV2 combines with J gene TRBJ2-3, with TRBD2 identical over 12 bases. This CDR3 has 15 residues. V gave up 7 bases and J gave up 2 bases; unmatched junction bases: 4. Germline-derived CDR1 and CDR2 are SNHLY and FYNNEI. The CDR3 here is CASTRTSGDTDTQYF. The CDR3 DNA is TGTGCCAGCACCAGGACTAGCGGGGACACAGATACGCAGTATTTT.

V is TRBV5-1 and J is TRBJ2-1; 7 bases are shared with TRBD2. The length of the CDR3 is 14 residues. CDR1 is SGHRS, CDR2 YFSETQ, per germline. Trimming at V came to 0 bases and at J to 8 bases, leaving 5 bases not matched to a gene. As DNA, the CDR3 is TGCGCCAGCAGCTTGGTAATAGCGGGTCATGAGCAGTTCTTC. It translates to CASSLVIAGHEQFF.

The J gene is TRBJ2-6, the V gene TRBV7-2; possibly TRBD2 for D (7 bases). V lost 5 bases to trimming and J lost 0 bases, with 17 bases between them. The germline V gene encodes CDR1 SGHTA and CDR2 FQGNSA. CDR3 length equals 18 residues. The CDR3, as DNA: TGTGCCAGCAGCCCTGGGGGGGGCCTAACCTCTGGGGCCAACGTCCTGACTTTC. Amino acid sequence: CASSPGGGLTSGANVLTF.

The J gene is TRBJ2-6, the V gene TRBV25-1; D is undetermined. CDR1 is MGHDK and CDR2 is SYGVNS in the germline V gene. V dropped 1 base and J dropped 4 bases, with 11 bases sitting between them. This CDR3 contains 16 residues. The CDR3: CASSESSGYGANVLTF. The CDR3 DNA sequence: TGTGCCAGCAGTGAATCGAGTGGGTACGGGGCCAACGTCCTGACTTTC.

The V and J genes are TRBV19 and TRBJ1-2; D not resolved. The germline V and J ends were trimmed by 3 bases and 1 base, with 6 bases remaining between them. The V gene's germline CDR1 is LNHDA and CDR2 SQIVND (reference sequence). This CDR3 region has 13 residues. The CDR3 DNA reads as TGTGCCAGTAGTATTCGGAATAACTATGGCTACACCTTC. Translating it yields CASSIRNNYGYTF.

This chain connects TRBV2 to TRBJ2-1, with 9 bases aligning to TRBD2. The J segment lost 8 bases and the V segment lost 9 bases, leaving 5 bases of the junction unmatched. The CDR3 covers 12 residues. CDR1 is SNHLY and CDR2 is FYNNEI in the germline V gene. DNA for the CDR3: TGTGCCAGTGGACTAGCGCGGGATGAGCAGTTCTTC. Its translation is CASGLARDEQFF.

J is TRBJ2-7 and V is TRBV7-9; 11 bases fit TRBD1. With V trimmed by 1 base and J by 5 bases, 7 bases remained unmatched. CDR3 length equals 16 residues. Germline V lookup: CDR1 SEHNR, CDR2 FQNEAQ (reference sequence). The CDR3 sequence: CASSLGQDRGRDEQYF. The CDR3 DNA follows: TGTGCCAGCAGCTTAGGCCAGGACAGGGGGCGAGACGAGCAGTACTTC. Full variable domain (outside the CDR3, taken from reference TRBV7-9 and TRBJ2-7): DTGVSQNPRHKITKRGQNVTFRCDPISEHNRLYWYRQTLGQGPEFLTYFQNEAQLEKSRLLSDRFSAERPKGSFSTLEIQRTEQGDSAMYLCASSLGQDRGRDEQYFGPGTRLTVT.

CDR3 sequence (DNA): TGTGCCAGCAGCGAGAGTACAGCCAACCTCGGCTACACCTTC. Its protein product is CASSESTANLGYTF. The chain is built from TRBV2 and TRBJ1-2, with D unclear. The CDR3 covers 14 residues. Germline CDR1 is SNHLY and CDR2 is FYNNEI. The V and J ends lost 6 bases and 8 bases respectively, with 19 bases between them.

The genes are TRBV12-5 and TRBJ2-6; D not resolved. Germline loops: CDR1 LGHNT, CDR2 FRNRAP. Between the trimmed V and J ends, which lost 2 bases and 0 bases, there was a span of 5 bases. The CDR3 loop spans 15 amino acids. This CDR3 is CASGLQISGANVLTF. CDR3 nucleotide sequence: TGTGCTAGTGGTTTGCAGATCTCTGGGGCCAACGTCCTGACTTTC.

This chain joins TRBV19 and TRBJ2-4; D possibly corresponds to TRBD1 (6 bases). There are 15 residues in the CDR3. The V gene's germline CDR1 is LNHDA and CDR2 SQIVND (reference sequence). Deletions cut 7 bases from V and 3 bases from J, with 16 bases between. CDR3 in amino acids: CASTTDRWSKNIQYF. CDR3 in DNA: TGTGCCAGTACCACGGACAGATGGAGCAAAAACATTCAGTACTTC.

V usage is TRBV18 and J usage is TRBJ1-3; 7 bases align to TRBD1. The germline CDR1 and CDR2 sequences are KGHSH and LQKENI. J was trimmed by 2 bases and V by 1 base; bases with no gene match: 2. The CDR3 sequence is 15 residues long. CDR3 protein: CASSPQQGTGNTIYF. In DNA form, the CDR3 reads TGTGCCAGCTCACCACAACAGGGGACTGGAAACACCATATATTTT. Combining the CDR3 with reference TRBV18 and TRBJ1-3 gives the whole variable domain NAGVMQNPRHLVRRRGQEARLRCSPMKGHSHVYWYRQLPEEGLKFMVYLQKENIIDESGMPKERFSAEFPKEGPSILRIQQVVRGDSAAYFCASSPQQGTGNTIYFGEGSWLTVV.

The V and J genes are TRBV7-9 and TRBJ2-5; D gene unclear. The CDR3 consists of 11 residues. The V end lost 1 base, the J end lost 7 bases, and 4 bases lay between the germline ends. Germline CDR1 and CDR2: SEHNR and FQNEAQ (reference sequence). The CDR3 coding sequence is TGTGCCAGCAGCTTAGAGGTGACCCAGTACTTC. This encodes CASSLEVTQYF.

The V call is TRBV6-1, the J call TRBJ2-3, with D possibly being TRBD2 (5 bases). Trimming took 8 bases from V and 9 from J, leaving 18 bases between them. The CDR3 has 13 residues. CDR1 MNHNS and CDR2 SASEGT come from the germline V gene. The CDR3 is CASWTAPGMTQYF. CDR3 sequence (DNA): TGTGCCAGCTGGACCGCTCCGGGAATGACGCAGTATTTT.

CDR3 in amino acids: CASSPAGYPPGELFF. The CDR3 region has the DNA TGTGCCAGCAGTCCCGCAGGATACCCTCCCGGGGAGCTGTTTTTT. The rearrangement links TRBV6-5 to TRBJ2-2; no clear D gene. In germline, CDR1 is MNHEY, CDR2 SVGAGI. V was pared by 5 bases and J by 6 bases, with 16 bases between. CDR3 length: 15 residues.

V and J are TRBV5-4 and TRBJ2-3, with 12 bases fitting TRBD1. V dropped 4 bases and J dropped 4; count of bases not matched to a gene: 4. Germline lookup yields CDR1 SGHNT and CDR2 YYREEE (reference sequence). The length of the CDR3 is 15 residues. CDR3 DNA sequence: TGTGCCAGCAGCAGGGGACAGGGGGCTTCAGATACGCAGTATTTT. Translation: CASSRGQGASDTQYF.